This entry concerns a single T cell receptor beta chain. Original handling: Samples ranged from about 20,000 to 700,000 TCRs, with a median of roughly 93,000. A single record per CDR3 protein comes from TCRdb applying MiXCR to the RACE reads. TCRdb's processing, not the authors', yielded these V and J calls. The table includes a few hundred thousand distinct CDR3 sequences, approximately 5.1% detected once. The germline V gene has CDR1 LGHNA and CDR2 YSLEER. CDR3 length: 16 amino acids. V lost 0 bases, J lost 7 bases, and 13 bases lay in between. Stated time point: patch test 1, 2 weeks after DPC sensitization. Treatment here: therapeutic diphenylcyclopropenone sensitization with weekly scalp DPC. Someone pulled total RNA out of unfractionated whole blood. The data were obtained in a study of human T cells and chemical hapten exposure.

J is TRBJ1-6 and V is TRBV4-3; D gene ambiguous. The receptor was isolated from a woman aged 45-59 years with alopecia areata. Some clones in this sample may be carry-over from other donors' samples. The sample was whole blood, taken in connection with sensitization to the hapten diphenylcyclopropenone (DPC). The CDR3 sequence: CASSQDWSIYNSPLHF. The CDR3 DNA reads as TGCGCCAGCAGCCAAGATTGGAGTATCTACAATTCACCCCTCCACTTT.